This TCR beta chain was observed in a study of blood T cells in healthy people across ages. The study, taken as a whole, reports: Naive and antigen-experienced cells were not separated, limiting conclusive comparison.

A J-beta primer mix and a sample-barcoded 5' primer were used in a second PCR of roughly 6 to 11 cycles. Unique molecular identifiers of 12 random nucleotides labeled each cDNA. Every sample returned 3 million or more CDR3-containing paired-end reads. Each CDR3 protein is one row after TCRdb ran MiXCR on the 5' RACE reads. The sample yields 1 million to 1.2 million distinct CDR3 sequences, around two fifths seen once. The CDR3 runs 14 residues. Trimming pared 4 bases from V and 4 bases from J, leaving 11 bases between. Germline CDR1 is LGHNA and CDR2 is YNFKEQ. Every sample gave at least 5 micrograms of total RNA when it was extracted. Comments on this clonotype: The antigen remains undetermined.

Sequenced: blood. The receptor comes from a man younger than 30 in good health. The rearrangement uses TRBV4-2 and TRBJ1-5; no clear D gene. Here the CDR3 DNA reads TGTGCCAGCAGCCCCGAGGCAAAAAATCAGCCCCAGCATTTT. Amino acid sequence: CASSPEAKNQPQHF.